A few counts support the clone carrying this T cell receptor (beta chain). The data are from a study of blood T cell repertoires in COVID-19. At the level of the study: T cells, B-cell-depleted T cells, or PBMCs supplied cDNA or gDNA.

Assay used: immunoSEQ multiplex PCR; TCRdb lists only in-frame clones, some missing. The sample lists over 350,000 clones, around 86% occurring once. The CDR3 contains 15 residues. Germline CDR1 reads MNHEY; CDR2 reads SMNVEV (reference sequence). Deletions cut 4 bases from V and 0 bases from J, with 13 bases between. V and J are TRBV27 and TRBJ2-7, with D tentatively TRBD1 (6 bases). The receptor comes from a woman in her 30s with active or convalescent COVID-19. The sample was peripheral blood. The CDR3, as DNA: TGTGCCAGCAGTTCATTGACAGGCCTCTCCTACGAGCAGTACTTC. Protein product: CASSSLTGLSYEQYF.